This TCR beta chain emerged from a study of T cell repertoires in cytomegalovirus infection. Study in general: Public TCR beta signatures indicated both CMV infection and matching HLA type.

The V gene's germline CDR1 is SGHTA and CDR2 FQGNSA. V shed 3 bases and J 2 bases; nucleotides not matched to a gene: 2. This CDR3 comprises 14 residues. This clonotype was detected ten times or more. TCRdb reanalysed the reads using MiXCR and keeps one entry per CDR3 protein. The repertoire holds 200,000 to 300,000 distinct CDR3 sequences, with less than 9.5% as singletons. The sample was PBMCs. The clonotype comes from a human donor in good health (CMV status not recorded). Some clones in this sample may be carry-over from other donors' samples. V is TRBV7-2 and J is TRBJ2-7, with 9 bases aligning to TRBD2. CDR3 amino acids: CASSFSGGTYEQYF. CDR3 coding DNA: TGTGCCAGCAGCTTTAGCGGGGGAACCTACGAGCAGTACTTC.